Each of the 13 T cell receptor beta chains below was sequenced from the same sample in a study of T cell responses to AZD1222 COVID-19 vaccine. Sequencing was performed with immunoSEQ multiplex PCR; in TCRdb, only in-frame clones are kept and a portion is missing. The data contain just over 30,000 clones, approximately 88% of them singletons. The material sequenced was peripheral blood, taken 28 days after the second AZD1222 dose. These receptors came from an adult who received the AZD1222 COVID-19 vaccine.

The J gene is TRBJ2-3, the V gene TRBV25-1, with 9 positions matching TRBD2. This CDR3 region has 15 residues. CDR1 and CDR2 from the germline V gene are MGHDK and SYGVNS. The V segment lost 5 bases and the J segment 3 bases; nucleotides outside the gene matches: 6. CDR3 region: CASSIQRGVTDTQYF. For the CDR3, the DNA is TGTGCCAGCAGTATTCAGCGGGGGGTTACAGATACGCAGTATTTT.

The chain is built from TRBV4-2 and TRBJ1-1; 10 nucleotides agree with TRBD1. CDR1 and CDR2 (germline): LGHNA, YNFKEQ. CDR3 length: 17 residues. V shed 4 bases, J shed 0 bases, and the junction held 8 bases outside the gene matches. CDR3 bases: TGTGCCAGCAGCCCGGGACAGGGGACGGACTTGAACACTGAAGCTTTCTTT. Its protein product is CASSPGQGTDLNTEAFF.

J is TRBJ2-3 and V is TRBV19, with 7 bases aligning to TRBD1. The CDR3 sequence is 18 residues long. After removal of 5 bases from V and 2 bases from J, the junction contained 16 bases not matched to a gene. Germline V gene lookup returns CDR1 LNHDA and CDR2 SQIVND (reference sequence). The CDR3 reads CASSLSGTVLTDTDTQYF. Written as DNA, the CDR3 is TGTGCCAGTAGTCTCTCCGGGACAGTCTTAACGGACACAGATACGCAGTATTTT.

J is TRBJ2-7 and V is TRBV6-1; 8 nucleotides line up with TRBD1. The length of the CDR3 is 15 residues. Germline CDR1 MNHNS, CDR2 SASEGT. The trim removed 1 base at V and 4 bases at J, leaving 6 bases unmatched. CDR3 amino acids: CASSEGGQAIYEQYF. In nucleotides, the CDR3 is TGTGCCAGCAGTGAAGGGGGACAGGCGATATACGAGCAGTACTTC.

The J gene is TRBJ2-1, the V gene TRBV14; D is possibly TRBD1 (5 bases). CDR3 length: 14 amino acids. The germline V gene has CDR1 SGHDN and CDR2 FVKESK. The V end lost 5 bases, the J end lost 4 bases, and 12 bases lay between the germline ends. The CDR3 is CASSAGAAYNEQFF. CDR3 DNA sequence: TGTGCCAGCAGCGCTGGGGCTGCATACAATGAGCAGTTCTTC.

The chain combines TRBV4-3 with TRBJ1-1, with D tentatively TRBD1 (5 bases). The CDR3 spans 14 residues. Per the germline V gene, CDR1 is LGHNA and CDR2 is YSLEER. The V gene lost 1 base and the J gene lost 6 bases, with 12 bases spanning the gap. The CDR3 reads CASSQVGRGSEAFF. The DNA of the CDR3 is TGCGCCAGCAGCCAAGTCGGACGGGGCTCTGAAGCTTTCTTT.

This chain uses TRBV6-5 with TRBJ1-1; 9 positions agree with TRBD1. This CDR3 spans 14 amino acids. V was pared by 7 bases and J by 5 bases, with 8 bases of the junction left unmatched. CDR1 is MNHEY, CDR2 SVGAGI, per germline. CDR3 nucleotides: TGTGCCAGCACCCTAGACAGGGGGATGACTGAAGCTTTCTTT. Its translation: CASTLDRGMTEAFF.

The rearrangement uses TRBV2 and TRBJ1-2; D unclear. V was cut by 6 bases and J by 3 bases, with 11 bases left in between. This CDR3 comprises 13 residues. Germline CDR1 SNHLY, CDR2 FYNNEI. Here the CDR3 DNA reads TGTGCCAGCAGCAGCGCCAAGGACTATGGCTACACCTTC. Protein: CASSSAKDYGYTF.

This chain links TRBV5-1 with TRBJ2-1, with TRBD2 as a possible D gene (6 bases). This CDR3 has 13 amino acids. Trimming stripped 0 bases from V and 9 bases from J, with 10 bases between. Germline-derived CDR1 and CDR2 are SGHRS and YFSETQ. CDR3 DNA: TGCGCCAGCAGCTTGGGGGCCGGGAGTGAGCAGTTCTTC. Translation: CASSLGAGSEQFF.

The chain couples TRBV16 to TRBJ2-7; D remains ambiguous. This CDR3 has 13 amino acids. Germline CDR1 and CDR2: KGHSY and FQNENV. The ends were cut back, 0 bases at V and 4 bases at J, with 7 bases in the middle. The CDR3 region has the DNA TGTGCCAGCAGCCAATCTGTAGTATACGAGCAGTACTTC. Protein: CASSQSVVYEQYF. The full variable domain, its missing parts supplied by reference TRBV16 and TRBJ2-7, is GEEVAQTPKHLVRGEGQKAKLYCAPIKGHSYVFWYQQVLKNEFKFLISFQNENVFDETGMPKERFSAKCLPNSPCSLEIQATKLEDSAVYFCASSQSVVYEQYFGPGTRLTVT.

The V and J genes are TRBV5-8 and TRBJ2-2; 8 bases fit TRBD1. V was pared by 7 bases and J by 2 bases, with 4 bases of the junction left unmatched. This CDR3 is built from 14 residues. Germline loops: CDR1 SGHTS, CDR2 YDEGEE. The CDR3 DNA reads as TGTGCCAGCGGGGGACAGGAAAACACCGGGGAGCTGTTTTTT. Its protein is CASGGQENTGELFF.

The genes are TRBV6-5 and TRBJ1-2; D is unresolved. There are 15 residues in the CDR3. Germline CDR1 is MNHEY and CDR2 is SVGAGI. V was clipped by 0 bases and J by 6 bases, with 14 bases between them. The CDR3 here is CASSYSDGTSNGYTF. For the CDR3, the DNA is TGTGCCAGCAGTTACTCGGACGGTACCAGCAATGGCTACACCTTC.

Written as DNA, the CDR3 is TGTGCCAGCAGCTTGGCCTCGCGGGGTCCTGGGGATGGCTACACCTTC. It yields the protein CASSLASRGPGDGYTF. The chain carries TRBV5-6 and TRBJ1-2; D is uncertain. Germline V gene lookup returns CDR1 SGHDT and CDR2 YYEEEE. This CDR3 region has 16 residues. The V gene lost 0 bases and the J gene lost 6 bases, with 18 bases spanning the gap.